The text below deals with one TCR beta chain. No antigen is known for it. Per-base qualities were not stored, and no clone one base away is much larger. The data stem from a study of beta chain features in type 1 diabetes listed by TCRdb under 2018. With respect to the entire study: Patients and healthy donors did not differ in mean age, gender distribution, total cell number or subset yield. The study compared the TCRB repertoires of sorted circulating CD4+ T cell subsets in recently diagnosed type 1 diabetes patients with those in matched healthy donors. A total of 90 million to 140 million sorted cells were examined across all samples, and RNA yield correlated strongly with the number of cells per subset. Regulatory and stem cell-like memory subsets were obtained from only 8 patients and about 8 healthy donors, while naive and central memory subsets were obtained from all 28 donors. The paper as a whole reports these results and caveats: Because cDNA was sequenced instead of genomic DNA, activated cells with high expression could be over-represented, although the groups did not differ in activation or CD3 levels. Fewer insertions and more nucleotide deletions at VDJ recombination sites were observed in patients with type 1 diabetes, implying thymic rearrangement abnormalities. In all four CD4+ subsets, TCRB CDR3 length was moderately but significantly shorter in type 1 diabetes patients. Naive, central memory and regulatory TCRB repertoires appeared to be more alike among patients than among healthy donors. PCR may preferentially amplify shorter templates, but because patient and control samples were amplified and corrected together, any resulting skew would affect both groups equally. Because the HLA sub-analyses included only small numbers of individuals, any influence of HLA type on TCRB rearrangement was left unresolved.

CDR1 and CDR2 are read off the germline V gene as MDHEN and SYDVKM. The CDR3 holds 15 amino acids from the cysteine to the phenylalanine. Only the CDR3 DNA stays, 45 bases, in frame from base 1. The V and J ends are trimmed by 7 bases and 2 bases, leaving 18 bases between them. Each donor gave one peripheral blood draw, averaging roughly 120 mL, which was collected into heparinised tubes. A BD FACSAria II and a panel including CD45RO, CCR7, CD25, CD127, CD95 and CD27 were used to sort naive, central memory, regulatory and stem cell-like memory CD4+ T cells. Purity was above 95% for every sorted population. PBMCs were isolated right away by Lymphoprep density gradient centrifugation and were stained directly, without culture. Samples were stained and sorted in pairs, with one healthy donor and one patient per experiment, so that batch effects were minimized. All of the isolated RNA was reverse transcribed with the High Capacity cDNA Reverse Transcription Kit, so expressed TCRB transcripts were sequenced. Deep immunoSEQ sequencing was applied to naive, central memory and regulatory T cell samples, giving an average of about 3.57 million total reads per sample. Sorted cells were lysed in RLT buffer and RNA was extracted with DNase-treated RNeasy Micro or Mini kits, depending on cell number. Each cell subset was processed separately to prevent cross-contamination, with patient and healthy donor samples processed together. TCRB sequences were amplified from cDNA with the immunoSEQ multiplex PCR, producing 87-bp fragments spanning the CDR3 region. The amplicons were sequenced using the Illumina HiSeq platform. The authors' pipeline ran thus. Synthetic template baselines were used to correct PCR bias computationally, reads within Hamming distance 2 were collapsed together, and singletons that could not be merged were discarded. Reads were aligned against IMGT to assign V, D and J genes, CDR3 length and insertions or deletions at six rearrangement sites. Within each subset, clonotype counts were normalized to the number of sorted cells before true diversity and Gini coefficients were calculated with the tcR R package. The overlap coefficient, calculated on TCRB nucleotide sequences, was used to quantify repertoire sharing. Out-of-frame TCRB sequences from naive cells were analyzed as a proxy for the pre-selection repertoire. Held by TCRdb, this immuneACCESS table contains in-frame sequences only and omits some clones. Under half of the omission traces to an unresolved V gene where checked; the cause of the rest is unknown. Clonal size and the V and J genes are those of that table, whereas D and trimming came from the DNA. This sample lists 970,000 or so clones; 17% were detected once. About 0.025% of the sample rests with the top ten.

Here the chain combines TRBV28 and TRBJ2-7; the best D guess is TRBD1, with 6 bases matching. Sequencing was done on a sample of naive CD4+ T cells from blood. What this sample's cell subset or site label stands for: true naive CD4+ T cells. This TCR came from a woman under 30 in good health. The CDR3 here reads CASISKTGTTYEQYF. The nucleotide sequence is TGTGCCAGCATCTCGAAGACAGGAACTACCTACGAGCAGTACTTC.